This is a list of T cell receptor beta chains from one sample in a study of cytomegalovirus exposure and HLA in healthy donors. The table came from immunoSEQ multiplex PCR; TCRdb's copy has only in-frame clones and leaves some out. The sample comprises roughly 64,000 clones, over 85% of which are singletons, and approximately 6% rests with the top ten. The sequencing sample was made of PBMCs. Source of these receptors: a woman between 18 and 29 years old in good health and CMV-seropositive. Both conserved end residues are part of each CDR3. The order of the fields is D gene, V gene, J gene, clone size, CDR3 protein, CDR3 DNA. D genes are given only for firm matches. Clone size is given for some rows only: seen once, a few or many times, or a class if the clone is expanded.

d_call: TRBD2
v_call: TRBV5-1
j_call: TRBJ2-1
clone_size: .
cdr3_aa: CASSWRWEGSNEQFF
cdr3_nt: TGCGCCAGCAGCTGGCGATGGGAGGGGTCGAATGAGCAGTTCTTC

d_call: .
v_call: TRBV27
j_call: TRBJ2-3
clone_size: .
cdr3_aa: CASSFGSTDTQYF
cdr3_nt: TGTGCCAGCAGTTTTGGCAGCACAGATACGCAGTATTTT

d_call: .
v_call: TRBV30
j_call: TRBJ1-5
clone_size: .
cdr3_aa: CAWSGGGWGEGPQHF
cdr3_nt: TGTGCCTGGAGTGGGGGCGGATGGGGTGAAGGGCCCCAGCATTTT

d_call: .
v_call: TRBV7-2
j_call: TRBJ2-3
clone_size: .
cdr3_aa: CASSLARLGGADTQYF
cdr3_nt: TGTGCCAGCAGCTTAGCACGACTAGGGGGCGCAGATACGCAGTATTTT

d_call: .
v_call: TRBV4-3
j_call: TRBJ1-2
clone_size: .
cdr3_aa: CASSQETESGYGYTF
cdr3_nt: TGCGCCAGCAGCCAAGAAACAGAGAGTGGCTATGGCTACACCTTC

d_call: .
v_call: TRBV6-5
j_call: TRBJ2-1
clone_size: .
cdr3_aa: CASSYSRLESLNEQFF
cdr3_nt: TGTGCCAGCAGTTACTCGCGACTAGAGAGTCTCAATGAGCAGTTCTTC

d_call: .
v_call: TRBV5-1
j_call: TRBJ2-3
clone_size: .
cdr3_aa: CASSRPWRSTDTQYF
cdr3_nt: TGCGCCAGCAGCCGGCCGTGGAGGAGCACAGATACGCAGTATTTT

d_call: TRBD1
v_call: TRBV28
j_call: TRBJ1-2
clone_size: .
cdr3_aa: CASSLVPGTVYGYTF
cdr3_nt: TGTGCCAGCAGTTTGGTGCCCGGGACAGTGTATGGCTACACCTTC

d_call: TRBD1
v_call: TRBV4-1
j_call: TRBJ2-7
clone_size: .
cdr3_aa: CASAHSGTGAYEQYF
cdr3_nt: TGCGCCAGCGCTCATTCCGGGACAGGGGCCTACGAGCAGTACTTC

d_call: TRBD1
v_call: TRBV7-2
j_call: TRBJ1-3
clone_size: .
cdr3_aa: CASSEQGFSGNTIYF
cdr3_nt: TGTGCCAGCAGCGAACAGGGGTTCTCTGGAAACACCATATATTTT

d_call: .
v_call: TRBV7-8
j_call: TRBJ2-7
clone_size: .
cdr3_aa: CASSLTSETSFFYEQYF
cdr3_nt: TGTGCCAGCAGCTTGACCTCCGAGACTAGTTTTTTCTACGAGCAGTACTTC

d_call: TRBD1
v_call: TRBV27
j_call: TRBJ1-1
clone_size: .
cdr3_aa: CASSLLPPDTGGNTEAFF
cdr3_nt: TGTGCCAGCAGTTTACTGCCTCCTGATACAGGGGGGAACACTGAAGCTTTCTTT

d_call: .
v_call: TRBV7-3
j_call: TRBJ2-2
clone_size: once
cdr3_aa: CASSLRLGELFF
cdr3_nt: TGTGCCAGCAGCCTAAGACTTGGGGAGCTGTTTTTT

d_call: TRBD1
v_call: TRBV5-1
j_call: TRBJ1-6
clone_size: few
cdr3_aa: CASSPDPGQGNSPLHF
cdr3_nt: TGCGCCAGCAGCCCTGACCCGGGACAGGGGAATTCACCCCTCCACTTT

d_call: .
v_call: TRBV28
j_call: TRBJ2-5
clone_size: once
cdr3_aa: CASSFWDKKLQETQYF
cdr3_nt: TGTGCCAGCAGTTTTTGGGACAAAAAACTTCAAGAGACCCAGTACTTC

d_call: .
v_call: TRBV7-9
j_call: TRBJ1-5
clone_size: .
cdr3_aa: CASSLTAEHQPQHF
cdr3_nt: TGTGCCAGCAGCTTGACAGCTGAGCATCAGCCCCAGCATTTT

d_call: TRBD2
v_call: TRBV2
j_call: TRBJ2-7
clone_size: .
cdr3_aa: CASSGALGGFYEQYF
cdr3_nt: TGTGCCAGCAGTGGCGCCTTGGGGGGGTTCTACGAGCAGTACTTC

d_call: TRBD2
v_call: TRBV27
j_call: TRBJ2-1
clone_size: .
cdr3_aa: CASSRPTYMSSGRFYEQFF
cdr3_nt: TGTGCCAGCAGTCGCCCAACCTACATGTCTAGCGGGAGATTCTATGAGCAGTTCTTC

d_call: TRBD2
v_call: TRBV10-3
j_call: TRBJ2-1
clone_size: .
cdr3_aa: CAIGRSGTSGINEQFF
cdr3_nt: TGTGCCATCGGGAGATCTGGGACTAGCGGAATTAATGAGCAGTTCTTC

d_call: .
v_call: TRBV6-5
j_call: TRBJ2-2
clone_size: .
cdr3_aa: CASSYSDSNTGELFF
cdr3_nt: TGTGCCAGCAGTTACTCGGACAGCAACACCGGGGAGCTGTTTTTT

d_call: .
v_call: TRBV28
j_call: TRBJ2-7
clone_size: once
cdr3_aa: CASSLPSPYEQYF
cdr3_nt: TGTGCCAGCAGTTTACCGAGCCCCTACGAGCAGTACTTC

d_call: .
v_call: TRBV5-1
j_call: TRBJ1-2
clone_size: .
cdr3_aa: CASRAENYGYTF
cdr3_nt: TGCGCCAGCAGGGCTGAAAACTATGGCTACACCTTC